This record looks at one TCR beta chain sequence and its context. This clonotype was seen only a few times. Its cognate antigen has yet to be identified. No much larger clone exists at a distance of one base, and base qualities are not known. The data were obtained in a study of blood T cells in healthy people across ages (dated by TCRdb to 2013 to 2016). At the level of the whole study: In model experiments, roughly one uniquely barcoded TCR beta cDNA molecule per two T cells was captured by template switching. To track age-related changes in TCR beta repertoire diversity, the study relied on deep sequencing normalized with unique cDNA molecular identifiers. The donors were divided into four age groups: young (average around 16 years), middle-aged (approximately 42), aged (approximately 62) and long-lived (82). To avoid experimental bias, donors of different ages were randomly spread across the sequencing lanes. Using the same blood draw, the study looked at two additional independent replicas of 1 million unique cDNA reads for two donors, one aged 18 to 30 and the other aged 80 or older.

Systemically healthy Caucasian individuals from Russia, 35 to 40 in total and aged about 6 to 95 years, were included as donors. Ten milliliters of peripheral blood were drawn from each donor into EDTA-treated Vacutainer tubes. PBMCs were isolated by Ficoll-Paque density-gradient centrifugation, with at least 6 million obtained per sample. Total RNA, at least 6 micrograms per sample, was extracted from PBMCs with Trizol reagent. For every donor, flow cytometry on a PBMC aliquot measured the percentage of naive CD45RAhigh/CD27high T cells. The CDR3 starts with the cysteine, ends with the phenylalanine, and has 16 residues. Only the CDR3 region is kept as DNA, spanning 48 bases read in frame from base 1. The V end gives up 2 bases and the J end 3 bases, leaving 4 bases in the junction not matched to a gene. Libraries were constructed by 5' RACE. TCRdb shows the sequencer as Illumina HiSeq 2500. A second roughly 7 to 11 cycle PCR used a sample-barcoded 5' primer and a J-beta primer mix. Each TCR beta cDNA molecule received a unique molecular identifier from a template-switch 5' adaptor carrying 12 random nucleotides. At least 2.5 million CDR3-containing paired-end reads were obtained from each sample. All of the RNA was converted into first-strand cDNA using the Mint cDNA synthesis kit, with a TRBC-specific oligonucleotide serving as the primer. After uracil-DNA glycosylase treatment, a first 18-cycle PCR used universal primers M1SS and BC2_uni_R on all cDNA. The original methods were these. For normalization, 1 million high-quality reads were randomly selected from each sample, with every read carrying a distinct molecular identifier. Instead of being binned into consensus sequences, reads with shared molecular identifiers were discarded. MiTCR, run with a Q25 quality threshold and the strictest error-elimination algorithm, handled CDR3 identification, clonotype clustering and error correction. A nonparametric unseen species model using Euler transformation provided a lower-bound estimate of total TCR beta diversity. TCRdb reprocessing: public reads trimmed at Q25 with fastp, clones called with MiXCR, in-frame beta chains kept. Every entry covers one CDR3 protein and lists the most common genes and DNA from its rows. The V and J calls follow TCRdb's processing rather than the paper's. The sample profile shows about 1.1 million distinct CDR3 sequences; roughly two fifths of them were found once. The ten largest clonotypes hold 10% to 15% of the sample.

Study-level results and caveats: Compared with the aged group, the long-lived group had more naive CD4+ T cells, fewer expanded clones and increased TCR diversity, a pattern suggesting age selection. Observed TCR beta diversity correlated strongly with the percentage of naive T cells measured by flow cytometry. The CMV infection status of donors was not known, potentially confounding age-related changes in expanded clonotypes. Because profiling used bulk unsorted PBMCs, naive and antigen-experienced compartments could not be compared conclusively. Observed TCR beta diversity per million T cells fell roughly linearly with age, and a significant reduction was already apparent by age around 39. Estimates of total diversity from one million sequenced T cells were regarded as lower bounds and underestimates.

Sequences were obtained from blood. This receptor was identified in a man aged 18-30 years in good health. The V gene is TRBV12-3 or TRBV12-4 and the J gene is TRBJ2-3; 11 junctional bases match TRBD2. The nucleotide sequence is TGTGCCAGCAGTTTAACGCCTAGCGGGGGGACAGATACGCAGTATTTT. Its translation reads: CASSLTPSGGTDTQYF.